The next 8 T cell receptor beta chains were all read from a single sample in a study of cytomegalovirus exposure and HLA in healthy donors. It was with 60 Vbeta and 13 Jbeta primers that the PCR ran. Assay used: immunoSEQ multiplex PCR; TCRdb lists only in-frame clones, some missing. The sample includes approximately 180,000 clones, roughly four fifths of them seen just once. The sequenced sample consisted of PBMCs. The receptors derive from a man younger than 30 in good health and CMV-seronegative.

On this clone itself: One end of the junction fails to match germline, which may point to a read error. The chain combines TRBV7-7 with TRBJ2-2; 8 bases are shared with TRBD1. CDR3 length: 15 residues. Germline V gives CDR1 SSHAT, CDR2 FNYEAQ (reference sequence). CDR3 loop: CASSTHTGGTGELFF. As DNA, the CDR3 is TGTGCTAGCAGCACCCACACAGGGGGCACCGGGGAGCTGTTTTTT.

This clone was seen more than once but under ten times. The J gene is TRBJ1-1, the V gene TRBV19, with D hard to call. The CDR3 is 13 residues long. V was shortened by 2 bases and J by 3 bases, with 7 bases between the two germline ends. The germline CDR1 and CDR2 sequences are LNHDA and SQIVND (reference sequence). Here the CDR3 reads CASSISSDTEAFF. The CDR3 nucleotides read TGTGCCAGTAGTATAAGTTCAGACACTGAAGCTTTCTTT.

V gene TRBV6-6 combines with J gene TRBJ2-3; TRBD2 matches 10 bases. CDR3 size: 15 residues. The V and J ends lost 7 bases and 4 bases, in that order; junction bases with no gene match: 8. Looked up from germline, CDR1 is MNHNY and CDR2 is SVGAGI (reference sequence). In DNA form, the CDR3 reads TGTGCCAGCACTATAACTAGCGGGATTCCAGATACGCAGTATTTT. It specifies CASTITSGIPDTQYF.

This clone was counted a single time. An end of the junction differs from the germline gene, which may be a read error. Other DNA variants within this sample encode the same CDR3. J is TRBJ2-7 and V is TRBV5-1; 7 nucleotides match TRBD2. Germline V CDR1 and CDR2: SGHRS, YFSETQ. The CDR3 is made up of 15 amino acids. CDR3 sequence (DNA): TGTGCCAGCAGTCAACAACGGGGCGGGAGAGAGGAGCAGTACTTC. As protein: CASSQQRGGREEQYF. The full variable domain, its missing parts supplied by reference TRBV5-1 and TRBJ2-7, is KAGVTQTPRYLIKTRGQQVTLSCSPISGHRSVSWYQQTPGQGLQFLFEYFSETQRNKGNFPGRFSGRQFSNSRSEMNVSTLELGDSALYLCASSQQRGGREEQYFGPGTRLTVT.

The chain has TRBV7-9 and TRBJ2-1, with TRBD1 as a possible D gene (7 bases). V was clipped by 5 bases and J by 2 bases, with 16 bases between them. Germline loops: CDR1 SEHNR, CDR2 FQNEAQ (reference sequence). This CDR3 is 16 amino acids long. This chain's CDR3 is CASSPGGRDPYNEQFF. The CDR3 nucleotides read TGTGCCAGCAGCCCAGGGGGGCGGGACCCCTACAATGAGCAGTTCTTC.

In nucleotides, the CDR3 is TGTGCCAGCAGCGTAGCCCCCGACCTTTACAGGGGACCGTCTACCGGGGAGCTGTTTTTT. Translated: CASSVAPDLYRGPSTGELFF. The gene calls are TRBV9 and TRBJ2-2; 7 bases align to TRBD1. Germline CDR1 reads SGDLS; CDR2 reads YYNGEE. The CDR3 sequence is 20 residues long. Trimming removed 0 bases from V and 5 bases from J; junction bases left unmatched: 19. The full variable domain, with the rest looked up from reference TRBV9 and TRBJ2-2, is DSGVTQTPKHLITATGQRVTLRCSPRSGDLSVYWYQQSLDQGLQFLIQYYNGEERAKGNILERFSAQQFPDLHSELNLSSLELGDSALYFCASSVAPDLYRGPSTGELFFGEGSRLTVL.

V gene TRBV9 combines with J gene TRBJ2-5; 8 bases line up with TRBD2. The CDR3 extends over 15 amino acids. J was trimmed by 3 bases and V by 0 bases; bases with no gene match: 4. Germline assignment: CDR1 SGDLS and CDR2 YYNGEE. The CDR3: CASSVAGGNKETQYF. CDR3 nucleotide sequence: TGTGCCAGCAGCGTAGCGGGAGGGAATAAAGAGACCCAGTACTTC.

The chain has TRBV18 and TRBJ1-5; no clear D gene. Germline V gene sequence: CDR1 KGHSH, CDR2 LQKENI. CDR3 length: 17 amino acids. V shed 0 bases and J shed 5 bases, with 17 bases lying between them. CDR3 loop: CASSPPVSTNPHQPQHF. CDR3 coding DNA: TGTGCCAGCTCACCACCGGTTAGCACAAACCCCCATCAGCCCCAGCATTTT.